This T cell receptor beta chain appears in the sequencing data of a study of cytomegalovirus exposure and HLA in healthy donors. Overall study: Among roughly 180 million T cells, an earlier analysis found about 110 million unique TCR beta sequences.

Use of 60 Vbeta and 13 Jbeta primers characterized the PCR. Assay: immunoSEQ multiplex PCR; the TCRdb copy retains only in-frame clones and omits some. Of some 120,000 clones listed, about four fifths are singletons. Trimming removed 4 bases from V and 4 bases from J, with 16 bases in between. The CDR3 is 15 amino acids. Germline CDR1 LNHDA, CDR2 SQIVND (reference sequence). The sample holds a few counts of this clone. The rearrangement links TRBV19 to TRBJ1-1, with a weak D call TRBD1 (5 bases). Sequencing was done on a sample of PBMCs. This sequence was found in a woman aged 18-29 years in good health and CMV-seropositive. The CDR3 reads CASSTGYWGGTEAFF. Written as DNA, the CDR3 is TGTGCCAGTAGTACAGGGTATTGGGGAGGCACTGAAGCTTTCTTT.